This is a list of T cell receptor beta chains from one sample in a study of cytomegalovirus exposure and HLA in healthy donors. TCRdb's copy holds only in-frame clones and misses some; the assay was immunoSEQ multiplex PCR. The sample yields approximately 160,000 clones, around 70% seen once. Sequencing was carried out using PBMCs. The receptors here all came from a young man in good health and CMV-seropositive. Each CDR3 is given with its conserved first and last residue. A D gene is named only where the DNA matches it firmly. Clone size is stated in some rows and not others, as once, few, many or a class when expanded.

V gene	clone size	D gene	J gene	CDR3 protein	CDR3 DNA
TRBV7-6	NA	TRBD2	TRBJ2-3	CASSPRLAGSTDTQYF	TGTGCCAGCAGCCCGAGACTAGCGGGTTCAACAGATACGCAGTATTTT
TRBV7-9	NA	NA	TRBJ1-5	CASSLDGLGAQHF	TGTGCCAGCAGCTTGGACGGACTTGGGGCCCAGCATTTT
TRBV6-6	NA	NA	TRBJ1-2	CASSARQSGDRGYTF	TGTGCCAGCAGTGCCAGACAGTCTGGGGATAGAGGCTACACCTTC
TRBV14	NA	TRBD1	TRBJ1-5	CASSLTGDQPQHF	TGTGCCAGCAGCCTAACAGGGGATCAGCCCCAGCATTTT
TRBV19	NA	NA	TRBJ1-1	CASSIDRGGATEAFF	TGTGCCAGTAGTATAGATCGTGGAGGGGCAACTGAAGCTTTCTTT
TRBV6-1	NA	NA	TRBJ2-2	CAIYPGVENTGELFF	TGTGCCATCTACCCCGGGGTCGAGAACACCGGGGAGCTGTTTTTT
TRBV7-9	NA	NA	TRBJ1-1	CASSLGLGTSMNTEAFF	TGTGCCAGCAGCTTAGGGCTCGGGACATCTATGAACACTGAAGCTTTCTTT
TRBV11-3	few	NA	TRBJ2-1	CASTGASGYNEQFF	TGTGCCAGTACGGGGGCTAGCGGCTACAATGAGCAGTTCTTC
TRBV5-6	NA	TRBD2	TRBJ2-1	CASSPVVGLAGVNNEQFF	TGTGCCAGCAGCCCGGTCGTGGGGTTAGCGGGGGTTAACAATGAGCAGTTCTTC
TRBV5-6	NA	TRBD2	TRBJ2-3	CASSLVLAGSTDTQYF	TGTGCCAGCAGCTTGGTGTTAGCGGGGAGCACAGATACGCAGTATTTT
TRBV16	NA	NA	TRBJ2-2	CASSQGAHGELFF	TGTGCCAGCAGCCAAGGAGCGCACGGGGAGCTGTTTTTT
TRBV5-4	NA	NA	TRBJ1-2	CASSFRASNYGYTF	TGTGCCAGCAGCTTCAGGGCCTCTAACTATGGCTACACCTTC
TRBV5-6	NA	TRBD1	TRBJ1-5	CASSWGQGDQPQHF	TGTGCCAGCAGCTGGGGACAGGGGGATCAGCCCCAGCATTTT
TRBV19	NA	NA	TRBJ1-2	CASSRSAGGRNYGYTF	TGTGCCAGTAGTAGATCGGCCGGGGGGCGTAACTATGGCTACACCTTC
TRBV13	NA	NA	TRBJ2-1	CASKRVRDEQFF	TGTGCCAGCAAAAGGGTGAGGGATGAGCAGTTCTTC
TRBV28	NA	TRBD1	TRBJ1-1	CASSPFFPGQGIRAGGTEAFF	TGTGCCAGCAGTCCTTTCTTCCCGGGACAGGGAATAAGGGCCGGGGGCACTGAAGCTTTCTTT
TRBV18	NA	NA	TRBJ2-5	CASSPDNGGQETQYF	TGTGCCAGCTCACCGGACAACGGGGGCCAAGAGACCCAGTACTTC
TRBV4-1	NA	TRBD1	TRBJ2-3	CASSRGARDRFTDTQYF	TGCGCCAGCAGCCGGGGTGCCCGGGACAGGTTCACAGATACGCAGTATTTT
TRBV11-2	NA	TRBD1	TRBJ1-2	CASSLNLRDREDGYTF	TGTGCCAGCAGTCTTAACCTCCGGGACAGGGAGGACGGCTACACCTTC
TRBV5-4	NA	NA	TRBJ1-6	CASSWGRDYNSPLHF	TGTGCCAGCAGCTGGGGCAGGGACTATAATTCACCCCTCCACTTT
TRBV6-5	NA	TRBD1	TRBJ1-1	CASSAPRGPNTEAFF	TGTGCCAGCAGTGCCCCGAGGGGGCCGAACACTGAAGCTTTCTTT
TRBV6-1	NA	NA	TRBJ1-5	CASSERNAGARGNQPQHF	TGTGCCAGCAGTGAAAGGAATGCAGGGGCCCGTGGAAATCAGCCCCAGCATTTT
TRBV5-6	NA	NA	TRBJ1-5	CASSFGRQPQHF	TGTGCCAGCAGCTTCGGGAGGCAGCCCCAGCATTTT
TRBV18	NA	NA	TRBJ1-1	CASSPRGGEFTEAFF	TGTGCCAGCTCACCACGCGGGGGTGAATTTACTGAAGCTTTCTTT
TRBV30	NA	NA	TRBJ1-2	CALIGGQPNNYGYTF	TGTGCCTTAATAGGAGGACAGCCCAACAACTATGGCTACACCTTC
TRBV11-2	NA	NA	TRBJ1-5	CASSPGTGEGAQHF	TGTGCCAGCAGCCCTGGTACCGGCGAGGGGGCCCAGCATTTT
TRBV2	few	TRBD2	TRBJ2-3	CASKVGTSIDTQYF	TGTGCCAGCAAAGTTGGGACTAGCATAGATACGCAGTATTTT
TRBV7-8	NA	NA	TRBJ1-1	CASSLVERGAFF	TGTGCCAGCAGCTTAGTGGAGCGGGGGGCTTTCTTT
TRBV9	NA	NA	TRBJ2-5	CASSVAPTRQETQYF	TGTGCCAGCAGCGTAGCTCCGACTAGGCAAGAGACCCAGTACTTC
TRBV2	once	NA	TRBJ1-2	CASSPTDLSNYGYTF	TGTGCCAGCAGTCCCACTGATTTGTCTAACTATGGCTACACCTTC
TRBV6-1	once	NA	TRBJ2-3	CASSDRWSTDTQYF	TGTGCCAGCAGTGACAGGTGGAGCACAGATACGCAGTATTTT
TRBV6-1	few	NA	TRBJ1-5	CASSEGYGGNQPQHF	TGTGCCAGCAGTGAAGGTTACGGGGGCAATCAGCCCCAGCATTTT
TRBV30	NA	TRBD1	TRBJ1-1	CASSGAGGAYAEAFF	TGTGCCTCAAGTGGGGCAGGGGGCGCTTACGCTGAAGCTTTCTTT
TRBV4-1	NA	NA	TRBJ2-5	CASSQDSQETQYF	TGCGCCAGCAGCCAAGACAGTCAAGAGACCCAGTACTTC
TRBV2	once	NA	TRBJ1-2	CASRGGLDGYTF	TGTGCCAGCAGAGGGGGATTAGATGGCTACACCTTC
TRBV6-5	NA	TRBD1	TRBJ1-2	CASSYSGDSLYGYTF	TGTGCCAGCAGTTACTCGGGGGACAGCCTGTACGGCTACACCTTC
TRBV2	NA	NA	TRBJ2-3	CASSPLTVSTDTQYF	TGTGCCAGCAGTCCGTTGACAGTTAGCACAGATACGCAGTATTTT
TRBV2	NA	NA	TRBJ1-2	CAVEAGTSIYGYTF	TGTGCCGTCGAGGCCGGGACAAGCATCTATGGCTACACCTTC
TRBV28	NA	TRBD1	TRBJ1-1	CASSLPLGQGKAFF	TGTGCCAGCAGTCTCCCCCTGGGACAGGGAAAAGCTTTCTTT
TRBV7-8	NA	TRBD2	TRBJ2-5	CASSTWTSGRETQYF	TGTGCCAGCAGCACCTGGACTAGCGGGAGAGAGACCCAGTACTTC
TRBV7-8	NA	TRBD2	TRBJ2-1	CASSSTSGRFGEQFF	TGTGCCAGCAGCTCCACTAGCGGGAGGTTCGGAGAGCAGTTCTTC
TRBV27	NA	NA	TRBJ1-3	CARISWGTDSSGNTIYF	TGTGCCAGGATTAGTTGGGGGACGGACAGCTCTGGAAACACCATATATTTT
TRBV7-9	NA	NA	TRBJ2-4	CASSLATGIQYF	TGTGCCAGCAGCTTAGCGACGGGCATTCAGTACTTC
TRBV19	once	NA	TRBJ1-3	CASSIVPEGNTIYF	TGTGCCAGTAGTATAGTCCCAGAAGGAAACACCATATATTTT
TRBV6-5	NA	NA	TRBJ2-2	CASTVDSNTGELFF	TGTGCCAGCACGGTCGACTCGAACACCGGGGAGCTGTTTTTT
TRBV19	NA	NA	TRBJ1-4	CASSERGGEKLFF	TGTGCCAGTAGTGAGAGGGGAGGTGAAAAACTGTTTTTT
TRBV6-1	NA	TRBD1	TRBJ1-2	CASSEKPDRGTDGHTF	TGTGCCAGCAGTGAAAAACCGGACAGGGGTACCGATGGCCACACCTTC